This T cell receptor beta chain was identified during a study of blood T cell repertoires in COVID-19. This CDR3 is built from 16 residues. Germline trimming cut 0 bases from V and 4 bases from J; bases unmatched to any gene: 3. The germline V gene has CDR1 SGHTA and CDR2 FQGNSA. Generated by immunoSEQ multiplex PCR, the TCRdb table keeps only in-frame clones and is missing some. Of some 300,000 clones in the sample, approximately 90% were seen once. Clinical history as reported by participants underpinned cohort assignment. The rearrangement links TRBV7-2 to TRBJ1-5, with 10 bases matching TRBD1. The source is a man aged 30 to 45 who had recovered from COVID-19. Sample: PBMCs or T cells enriched from blood (not recorded which). The CDR3 DNA follows: TGTGCCAGCAGCTTAGCGGGGACAGGGGTGAATCAGCCCCAGCATTTT. Translated: CASSLAGTGVNQPQHF.